Following are 8 T cell receptor beta chains from one sample sequenced in a study of blood T cell repertoires in COVID-19 (dated by TCRdb to 2020 to 2022). The library was obtained by the immunoSEQ multiplex PCR assay. In its TCRdb copy, this immuneACCESS table keeps in-frame sequences only and misses some clones. Where compared with another copy, unresolved V genes explain less than half of these, and the others have no known cause. This sample comprises roughly 200,000 clones, around 81% of them detected only once. Roughly 9.6% of the sample goes to the ten largest clones. The source material was peripheral blood. These receptors all come from a woman in her 40s with COVID-19, enrolled during active disease.

The chain employs TRBV11-3 and TRBJ2-2; unclear D gene. The V and J ends lost 2 bases and 5 bases respectively, with 3 bases between them. This CDR3 is 12 amino acids long. Germline V gene data show CDR1 as SGHNT and CDR2 as YENEEA. This CDR3 is CASSLRTGELFF. The CDR3, as DNA: TGTGCCAGCAGCTTACGGACCGGGGAGCTGTTTTTT.

This chain joins TRBV21-1 and TRBJ2-5; the DNA was not compared with TRBD2, the D call given in the table. TRBV21-1 is labeled a pseudogene. The CDR3 is made up of 18 amino acids. CDR3: CASSKVRRPAERQETQYF. DNA of the CDR3: TGTGCCAGCAGCAAAGTTCGGCGGCCAGCGGAGCGTCAAGAGACCCAGTACTTC.

The chain uses TRBV7-9 and TRBJ1-1; D perhaps matches TRBD1 (6 bases). The CDR3 is 15 amino acids. V shed 1 base and J shed 4 bases, with 13 bases lying between them. The germline CDR1 and CDR2 sequences are SEHNR and FQNEAQ (reference sequence). CDR3 protein: CASSLGQLGGTEAFF. The CDR3 DNA sequence: TGTGCCAGCAGCTTAGGTCAGTTAGGGGGCACTGAAGCTTTCTTT.

CDR3 coding DNA: TGTGCCAGCTCACCGGCCCGGGACAGCTATGGCTACACCTTC. This gives the protein CASSPARDSYGYTF. The chain links TRBV18 to TRBJ1-2; 7 bases line up with TRBD1. The CDR3 is 14 residues long. Looked up from germline, CDR1 is KGHSH and CDR2 is LQKENI. With V trimmed by 3 bases and J by 4 bases, 5 bases remained unmatched. Drawing the rest from reference TRBV18 and TRBJ1-2, the complete variable domain is NAGVMQNPRHLVRRRGQEARLRCSPMKGHSHVYWYRQLPEEGLKFMVYLQKENIIDESGMPKERFSAEFPKEGPSILRIQQVVRGDSAAYFCASSPARDSYGYTFGSGTRLTVV.

The rearrangement uses TRBV12-3 or TRBV12-4 and TRBJ2-3; TRBD2 is a possible D gene (5 bases). V shed 2 bases and J shed 6 bases, with 6 bases lying between them. The CDR3 runs 12 residues. CDR3 sequence: CASSLLADTQYF. The CDR3 DNA reads TGTGCCAGCAGTTTATTAGCGGATACGCAGTATTTT.

This chain joins TRBV10-1 and TRBJ2-1; 12 bases align to TRBD2. J lost 0 bases, V lost 6 bases, and 12 bases had no gene match. The CDR3 covers 19 residues. CDR1 is WNHNN, CDR2 SYGVQD, per germline (reference sequence). CDR3 protein: CASSKWTSGVRSSYNEQFF. The DNA of the CDR3 is TGCGCCAGCAGCAAATGGACTAGCGGGGTCAGGAGCTCCTACAATGAGCAGTTCTTC.

The V call is TRBV9, the J call TRBJ1-1; D call uncertain. Germline CDR1 and CDR2: SGDLS and YYNGEE. This CDR3 has 14 residues. V was clipped by 0 bases and J by 5 bases, with 11 bases between them. The CDR3 here is CASSVAGSRTEAFF. DNA of the CDR3: TGTGCCAGCAGCGTAGCGGGAAGTAGGACTGAAGCTTTCTTT.

The rearrangement joins TRBV19 to TRBJ2-2, with 8 positions matching TRBD1. CDR3 length: 17 residues. Losses at the gene ends were 6 bases for V and 5 bases for J; bases not matched to a gene: 14. Germline CDR1 reads LNHDA; CDR2 reads SQIVND (reference sequence). In DNA, the CDR3 is TGTGCCAGTAGGTTGGCGGTAAGGACAGGGTATACCGGGGAGCTGTTTTTT. This codes for CASRLAVRTGYTGELFF.